These T cell receptor beta chains were read from a single sample in a study of patients and donors after allogeneic stem cell transplantation. From the RT-PCR reads, TCRdb called clonotypes with MiXCR, one entry per CDR3 protein. This repertoire shows 900,000 to 1,000,000 distinct CDR3 sequences, roughly 18% found once; its top ten account for about 6%. The sample taken for sequencing was blood, either unsorted or a sorted T cell fraction (not recorded which). These receptors were obtained from a human donor who was either an allogeneic HSCT recipient or a stem cell or donor lymphocyte infusion donor (not recorded which). It is not recorded whose cells these are; they may come from a transplant donor. Both conserved end residues are part of each CDR3. D genes are given only for firm matches. The listing skips clone size in some rows; elsewhere it reads once, few, many or a size class.

TRBJ2-2	-	TRBV7-9	TRBD2	CASSSLGLAGTGELFF	TGTGCCAGCAGCTCCCTTGGACTAGCGGGAACCGGGGAGCTGTTTTTT
TRBJ2-7	-	TRBV6-1	-	CASSQTSSHEQYF	TGTGCCAGCAGCCAGACTAGTTCCCACGAGCAGTACTTC
TRBJ2-7	-	TRBV9	-	CASSGGGEVGQYF	TGTGCCAGCAGCGGAGGCGGGGAAGTCGGGCAGTACTTC
TRBJ2-2	few	TRBV12-5	-	CASGLVMTIANTGELFF	TGTGCTAGTGGTTTGGTAATGACTATCGCGAACACCGGGGAGCTGTTTTTT
TRBJ2-1	-	TRBV7-7	TRBD2	CASSRASGSSYNEQFF	TGTGCCAGCAGCCGCGCTAGCGGGAGCTCCTACAATGAGCAGTTCTTC
TRBJ1-3	-	TRBV20-1	-	CSARLTGTGNTIYF	TGCAGTGCTAGACTTACAGGGACTGGAAACACCATATATTTT
TRBJ2-3	few	TRBV9	-	CASSVGPTSTDTQYF	TGTGCCAGCAGCGTAGGGCCAACTAGCACAGATACGCAGTATTTT
TRBJ1-4	-	TRBV12-3/TRBV12-4	TRBD1	CASSTGGWGKLFF	TGTGCCAGCAGTACAGGGGGCTGGGGAAAACTGTTTTTT
TRBJ1-2	-	TRBV11-2	TRBD1	CASFGQGGRTYGYTF	TGTGCCAGCTTCGGACAGGGCGGGCGGACCTATGGCTACACCTTC
TRBJ2-1	once	TRBV6-1	-	CASINRPGIDYNEQFF	TGTGCCAGCATAAATAGGCCTGGGATAGATTACAATGAGCAGTTCTTC
TRBJ2-5	few	TRBV12-3/TRBV12-4	TRBD1	CASIGQGQETQYF	TGTGCCAGCATAGGACAGGGGCAAGAGACCCAGTACTTC
TRBJ2-1	many	TRBV12-3/TRBV12-4	-	CASSLSGPGEQFF	TGTGCCAGCAGTTTATCCGGGCCTGGTGAGCAGTTCTTC
TRBJ2-7	few	TRBV7-2	-	CASSGWGGRRVVYEQYF	TGTGCCAGCAGCGGGTGGGGCGGTAGGCGGGTGGTCTACGAGCAGTACTTC
TRBJ2-1	-	TRBV7-2	-	CASRYGAGDNEQFF	TGTGCCAGCAGATATGGGGCCGGGGATAATGAGCAGTTCTTC
TRBJ2-7	-	TRBV6-5	TRBD2	CASSYSALAGVYEQYF	TGTGCCAGCAGTTACTCGGCACTAGCGGGAGTCTACGAGCAGTACTTC
TRBJ2-7	-	TRBV24-1	-	CATSDTIGVRNEQYF	TGTGCCACCAGTGATACGATAGGGGTAAGGAACGAGCAGTACTTC
TRBJ2-1	few	TRBV5-1	-	CASSPALQALRNEQFF	TGCGCCAGCAGCCCAGCCCTACAGGCGCTCCGTAATGAGCAGTTCTTC
TRBJ1-2	few	TRBV12-3/TRBV12-4	TRBD1	CASSRGGDSYGYTF	TGTGCCAGCAGTCGGGGGGGGGACAGCTATGGCTACACCTTC
TRBJ2-7	-	TRBV6-1	-	CASSRGLGHEQYF	TGTGCCAGCAGTCGGGGCCTAGGCCACGAGCAGTACTTC
TRBJ1-2	-	TRBV28	-	CASSFRAPYGYTF	TGTGCCAGCAGTTTTAGGGCACCCTATGGCTACACCTTC
TRBJ1-1	-	TRBV6-5	-	CASSYERNTEAFF	TGTGCCAGCAGTTACGAACGGAACACTGAAGCTTTCTTT
TRBJ2-1	many	TRBV5-1	TRBD2	CASSRAGLASYNEQFF	TGCGCCAGCAGCCGAGCGGGACTAGCGTCCTACAATGAGCAGTTCTTC
TRBJ2-2	many	TRBV5-1	-	CASSLRVDTGELFF	TGCGCCAGCTCTCTGAGGGTGGACACCGGGGAGCTGTTTTTT
TRBJ1-6	many	TRBV10-3	-	CAISEEGGHNSPLHF	TGTGCCATCAGTGAGGAGGGAGGACATAATTCACCCCTCCACTTT
TRBJ2-7	few	TRBV5-1	-	CASSQYRLNSYEQYF	TGCGCCAGCAGCCAATACAGGCTCAACTCCTACGAGCAGTACTTC
TRBJ1-2	few	TRBV18	-	CASLSGTGYGYTF	TGTGCCAGCCTATCCGGGACGGGTTATGGCTACACCTTC
TRBJ2-3	few	TRBV4-3	TRBD2	CASSHSGGASGGTDTQYF	TGCGCCAGCAGCCACTCGGGAGGGGCTAGCGGGGGGACAGATACGCAGTATTTT
TRBJ2-5	-	TRBV5-1	TRBD2	CASSLASGGAGETQYF	TGCGCCAGCAGCTTGGCTAGCGGGGGGGCCGGGGAGACCCAGTACTTC
TRBJ2-7	once	TRBV7-2	-	CASSPVGTFAYEQYF	TGTGCCAGCAGCCCCGTCGGGACATTTGCCTACGAGCAGTACTTC
TRBJ1-1	-	TRBV18	-	CASSPPDGNTEAFF	TGTGCCAGCTCACCCCCGGACGGGAACACTGAAGCTTTCTTT
TRBJ1-2	-	TRBV12-3/TRBV12-4	-	CASSFSGHNYTF	TGTGCCAGCAGTTTCTCAGGACACAACTACACCTTC
TRBJ2-1	-	TRBV7-6	TRBD2	CASSRTLGTSGGSSYNEQFF	TGTGCCAGCAGCAGAACTCTCGGGACTAGCGGGGGTAGCTCCTACAATGAGCAGTTCTTC
TRBJ2-1	-	TRBV9	TRBD2	CASSVANPLRGKYNEQFF	TGTGCCAGCAGCGTAGCCAACCCTTTGCGGGGGAAATACAATGAGCAGTTCTTC
TRBJ2-5	-	TRBV30	TRBD1	CAWSWDRQETQYF	TGTGCCTGGAGTTGGGACAGGCAAGAGACCCAGTACTTC
TRBJ1-1	few	TRBV6-1	-	CASSKQGAGGTEAFF	TGTGCCAGCAGTAAACAGGGAGCGGGTGGGACTGAAGCTTTCTTT
TRBJ1-5	-	TRBV6-1	-	CASSDPGKGNQPQHF	TGTGCCAGCAGTGACCCCGGGAAGGGCAATCAGCCCCAGCATTTT
TRBJ2-2	few	TRBV4-1	-	CASSQGRLPLTGELFF	TGCGCCAGCAGCCAAGGACGTCTACCCCTCACCGGGGAGCTGTTTTTT
TRBJ2-7	few	TRBV20-1	TRBD1	CSARGTGLGEQYF	TGCAGTGCTAGAGGGACAGGGCTCGGCGAGCAGTACTTC
TRBJ2-4	few	TRBV20-1	TRBD1	CSAGGQPVAKNIQYF	TGCAGTGCTGGGGGACAGCCTGTAGCCAAAAACATTCAGTACTTC
TRBJ1-2	-	TRBV6-6	-	CASTHRDGYTF	TGTGCCAGCACTCACAGGGATGGCTACACCTTC
TRBJ1-4	-	TRBV6-1	-	CASRVGSPSEKLFF	TGTGCCAGCAGGGTGGGGTCCCCGAGCGAAAAACTGTTTTTT
TRBJ2-5	-	TRBV5-1	TRBD1	CASRRDRETQYF	TGCGCCAGCAGACGGGACAGGGAAACCCAGTACTTC
TRBJ2-1	-	TRBV7-9	TRBD2	CASSLRTSGMVPEQFF	TGTGCCAGCAGCCTGCGGACTAGCGGGATGGTTCCCGAGCAGTTCTTC
TRBJ1-2	few	TRBV7-9	-	CASSYPDQRRNYGYTF	TGTGCCAGCAGCTACCCCGATCAGCGGCGAAACTATGGCTACACCTTC
TRBJ2-5	many	TRBV29-1	TRBD2	CSVEWGGSSGETQYF	TGCAGCGTTGAATGGGGGGGGTCCTCAGGGGAGACCCAGTACTTC
TRBJ1-1	-	TRBV5-1	TRBD1	CASSLGPDRANTEAFF	TGCGCCAGCAGCTTGGGGCCGGACAGGGCGAACACTGAAGCTTTCTTT
TRBJ1-4	-	TRBV12-3/TRBV12-4	TRBD1	CASSPRTGVNEKLFF	TGTGCCAGCAGTCCAAGGACAGGGGTTAATGAAAAACTGTTTTTT
TRBJ2-2	-	TRBV5-6	-	CASSLPKRTGELFF	TGTGCCAGCAGCCTACCTAAGCGGACCGGGGAGCTGTTTTTT
TRBJ2-3	-	TRBV12-3/TRBV12-4	-	CASSIPRGGGTDTQYF	TGTGCCAGCAGTATTCCTAGAGGGGGGGGCACAGATACGCAGTATTTT
TRBJ1-1	-	TRBV27	-	CASSYRVSGATEAFF	TGTGCCAGCAGTTACAGGGTATCGGGGGCTACTGAAGCTTTCTTT
TRBJ1-5	-	TRBV14	-	CASSQGTFAGGVGKQPQHF	TGTGCCAGCAGCCAAGGAACTTTTGCGGGTGGCGTAGGTAAACAGCCCCAGCATTTT
TRBJ1-2	few	TRBV5-1	-	CASSLTVGPGYTF	TGCGCCAGCAGCTTGACAGTCGGTCCGGGCTACACCTTC
TRBJ2-7	few	TRBV20-1	TRBD2	CSASTGGPREQYF	TGCAGTGCTAGCACGGGAGGGCCGAGGGAGCAGTACTTC
TRBJ2-1	-	TRBV12-3/TRBV12-4	TRBD2	CASRRIHLAGGPYEQFF	TGTGCCAGCAGGCGAATTCATCTAGCGGGGGGGCCCTATGAGCAGTTCTTC
TRBJ2-2	once	TRBV24-1	TRBD2	CATSEYKTGTSGRARNTGELFF	TGTGCCACCAGTGAGTACAAGACCGGGACTAGCGGGAGGGCCAGAAACACCGGGGAGCTGTTTTTT